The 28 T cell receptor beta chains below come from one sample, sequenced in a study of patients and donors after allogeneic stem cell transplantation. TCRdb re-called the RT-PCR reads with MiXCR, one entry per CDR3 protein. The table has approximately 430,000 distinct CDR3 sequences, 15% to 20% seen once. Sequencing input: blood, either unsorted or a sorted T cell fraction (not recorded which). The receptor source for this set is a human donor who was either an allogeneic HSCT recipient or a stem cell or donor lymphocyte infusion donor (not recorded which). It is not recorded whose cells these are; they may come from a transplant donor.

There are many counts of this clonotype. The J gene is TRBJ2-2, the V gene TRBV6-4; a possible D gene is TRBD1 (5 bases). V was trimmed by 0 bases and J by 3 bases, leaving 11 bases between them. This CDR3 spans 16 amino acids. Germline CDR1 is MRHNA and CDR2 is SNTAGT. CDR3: CASSDSKVGDTGELFF. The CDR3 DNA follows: TGTGCCAGCAGTGACTCGAAAGTAGGGGACACCGGGGAGCTGTTTTTT.

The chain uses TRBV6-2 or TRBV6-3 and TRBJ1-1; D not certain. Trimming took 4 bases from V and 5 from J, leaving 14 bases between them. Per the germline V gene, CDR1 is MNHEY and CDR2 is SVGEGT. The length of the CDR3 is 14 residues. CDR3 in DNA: TGTGCCAGCAGTTTGGGCAGAAGTTGGACTGAAGCTTTCTTT. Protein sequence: CASSLGRSWTEAFF.

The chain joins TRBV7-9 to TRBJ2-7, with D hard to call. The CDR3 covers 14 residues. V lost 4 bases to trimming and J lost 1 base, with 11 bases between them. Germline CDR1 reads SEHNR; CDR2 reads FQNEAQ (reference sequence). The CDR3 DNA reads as TGTGCCAGCAGCTCTTATGGCCAGTCCTACGAGCAGTACTTC. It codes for CASSSYGQSYEQYF.

CDR3 loop: CASSQEGSPDNEQFF. The CDR3 region has the DNA TGCGCCAGCAGCCAAGAAGGGTCGCCGGACAATGAGCAGTTCTTC. V gene TRBV4-3 combines with J gene TRBJ2-1; D remains ambiguous. Trimming removed 0 bases from V and 5 bases from J, with 11 bases in between. CDR3 length: 15 residues. Germline V gene lookup returns CDR1 LGHNA and CDR2 YSLEER.

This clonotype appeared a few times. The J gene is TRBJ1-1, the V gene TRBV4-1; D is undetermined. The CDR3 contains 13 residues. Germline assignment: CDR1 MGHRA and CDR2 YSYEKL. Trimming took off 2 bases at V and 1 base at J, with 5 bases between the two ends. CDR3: CASSQSANTEAFF. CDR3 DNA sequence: TGCGCCAGCAGCCAATCGGCGAACACTGAAGCTTTCTTT.

As DNA, the CDR3 is TGCAGTGCTAGAGATTCGAACAGATCCCCTAACTATGGCTACACCTTC. As protein: CSARDSNRSPNYGYTF. The J gene is TRBJ1-2, the V gene TRBV20-1; D is ambiguous. Germline-derived CDR1 and CDR2 are DFQATT and SNEGSKA (reference sequence). This CDR3 region has 16 residues. Between the trimmed V and J ends, which lost 0 bases and 0 bases, there was a span of 14 bases.

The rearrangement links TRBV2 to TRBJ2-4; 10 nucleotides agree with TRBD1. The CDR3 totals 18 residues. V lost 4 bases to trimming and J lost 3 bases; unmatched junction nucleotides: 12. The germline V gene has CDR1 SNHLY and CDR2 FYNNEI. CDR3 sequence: CASSVGTGEDLGKNIQYF. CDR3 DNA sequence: TGTGCCAGCAGTGTTGGGACAGGGGAGGACCTGGGCAAAAACATTCAGTACTTC.

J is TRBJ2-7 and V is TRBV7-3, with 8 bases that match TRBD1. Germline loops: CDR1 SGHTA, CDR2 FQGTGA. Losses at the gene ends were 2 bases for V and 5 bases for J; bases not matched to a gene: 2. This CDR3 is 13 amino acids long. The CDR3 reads CASSLQGADEQYF. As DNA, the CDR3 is TGTGCCAGCAGCTTACAGGGGGCTGACGAGCAGTACTTC.

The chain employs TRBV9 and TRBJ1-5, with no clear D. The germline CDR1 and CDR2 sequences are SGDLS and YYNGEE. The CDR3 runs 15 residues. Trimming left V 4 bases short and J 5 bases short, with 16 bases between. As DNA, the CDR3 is TGTGCCAGCAGCCGGCGACAAGTCCGCGATCAGCCCCAGCATTTT. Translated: CASSRRQVRDQPQHF.

The CDR3 bases are TGCAGTGCCAACCCTAGAACCCAAAAAGAGACCCAGTACTTC. It encodes CSANPRTQKETQYF. The chain employs TRBV20-1 and TRBJ2-5; D remains ambiguous. Trimming cost V 6 bases and J 3 bases, with 17 bases left between them. CDR3 length: 14 amino acids. Per the germline V gene, CDR1 is DFQATT and CDR2 is SNEGSKA (reference sequence).

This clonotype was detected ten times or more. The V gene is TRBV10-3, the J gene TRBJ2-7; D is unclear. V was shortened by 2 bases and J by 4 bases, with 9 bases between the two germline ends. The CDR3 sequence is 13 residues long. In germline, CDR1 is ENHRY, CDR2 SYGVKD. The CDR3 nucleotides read TGTGCCATCAGTGAGGCTCTGGGTTACGAGCAGTACTTC. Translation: CAISEALGYEQYF.

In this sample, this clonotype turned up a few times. CDR3 coding DNA: TGTGCCAGCAGTTTCGGCGGGAAGGGACAAGAGACCCAGTACTTC. It is translated as CASSFGGKGQETQYF. The V call is TRBV12-3 or TRBV12-4, the J call TRBJ2-5, with a weak D call TRBD2 (6 bases). The CDR3 is 15 amino acids. Trimming left V 3 bases short and J 2 bases short, with 13 bases between.

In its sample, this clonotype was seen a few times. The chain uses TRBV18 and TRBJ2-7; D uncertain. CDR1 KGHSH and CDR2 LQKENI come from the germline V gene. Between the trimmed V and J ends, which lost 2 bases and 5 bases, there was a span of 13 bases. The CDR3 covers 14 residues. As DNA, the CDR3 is TGTGCCAGCTCACCATTTGCTAGTCCCCACGAGCAGTACTTC. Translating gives CASSPFASPHEQYF.

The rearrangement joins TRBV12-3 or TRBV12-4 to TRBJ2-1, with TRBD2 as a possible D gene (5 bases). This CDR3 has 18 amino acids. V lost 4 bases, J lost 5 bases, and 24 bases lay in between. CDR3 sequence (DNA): TGTGCCAGCAGTTCCCGAAGGCCGACTACCCCCCTCCACAATGAGCAGTTCTTC. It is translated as CASSSRRPTTPLHNEQFF.

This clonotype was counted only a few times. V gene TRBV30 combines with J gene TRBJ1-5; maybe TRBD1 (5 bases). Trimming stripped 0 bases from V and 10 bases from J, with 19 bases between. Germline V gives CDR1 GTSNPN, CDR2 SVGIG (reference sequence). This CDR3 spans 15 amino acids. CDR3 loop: CAWSVPTGGYNPQHF. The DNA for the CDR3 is TGTGCCTGGAGTGTACCGACGGGGGGTTATAATCCCCAGCATTTT.

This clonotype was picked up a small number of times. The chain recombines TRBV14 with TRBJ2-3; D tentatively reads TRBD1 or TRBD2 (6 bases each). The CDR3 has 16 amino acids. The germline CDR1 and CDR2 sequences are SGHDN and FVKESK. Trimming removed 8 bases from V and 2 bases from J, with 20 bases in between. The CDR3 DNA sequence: TGTGCCAGCGGAGGGGGAGCGGGTTCTGTCACAGATACGCAGTATTTT. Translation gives CASGGGAGSVTDTQYF.

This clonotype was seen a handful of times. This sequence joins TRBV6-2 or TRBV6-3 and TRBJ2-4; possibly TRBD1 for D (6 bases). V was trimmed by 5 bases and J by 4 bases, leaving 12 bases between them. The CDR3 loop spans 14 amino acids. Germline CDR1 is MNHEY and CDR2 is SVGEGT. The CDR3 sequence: CASSKTGWKNIQYF. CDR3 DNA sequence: TGTGCCAGCAGTAAAACAGGGTGGAAAAACATTCAGTACTTC.

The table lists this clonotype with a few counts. CDR3 nucleotides: TGTGCCAGCAGTTTGCTAGGGGGGTATAGCAATCAGCCCCAGCATTTT. This translates into CASSLLGGYSNQPQHF. The chain recombines TRBV27 with TRBJ1-5; TRBD1 might be the D (6 bases). V gave up 3 bases and J gave up 0 bases, with 12 bases separating them. Germline V gene sequence: CDR1 MNHEY, CDR2 SMNVEV (reference sequence). The CDR3 runs to 16 residues.

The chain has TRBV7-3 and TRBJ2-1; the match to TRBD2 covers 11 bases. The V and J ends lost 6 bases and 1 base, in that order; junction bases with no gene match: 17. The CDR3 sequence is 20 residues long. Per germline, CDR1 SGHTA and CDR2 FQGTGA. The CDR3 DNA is TGTGCCAGCAGTATAACCGTTGGGGCTAGCGGGAGGCGATCCTACAATGAGCAGTTCTTC. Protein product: CASSITVGASGRRSYNEQFF. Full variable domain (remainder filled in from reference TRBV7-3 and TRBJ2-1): GAGVSQTPSNKVTEKGKYVELRCDPISGHTALYWYRQSLGQGPEFLIYFQGTGAADDSGLPNDRFFAVRPEGSVSTLKIQRTERGDSAVYLCASSITVGASGRRSYNEQFFGPGTRLTVL.

As DNA, the CDR3 is TGTGCCACCAGTGATTTGTTGTCGGCTAGCGGGAGGGGTGAGCAGTTCTTC. As protein: CATSDLLSASGRGEQFF. The genes are TRBV24-1 and TRBJ2-1; 12 positions agree with TRBD2. V shed 0 bases, J shed 9 bases, and the junction held 8 bases outside the gene matches. This CDR3 is built from 17 residues. Germline V gene lookup returns CDR1 KGHDR and CDR2 SFDVKD.

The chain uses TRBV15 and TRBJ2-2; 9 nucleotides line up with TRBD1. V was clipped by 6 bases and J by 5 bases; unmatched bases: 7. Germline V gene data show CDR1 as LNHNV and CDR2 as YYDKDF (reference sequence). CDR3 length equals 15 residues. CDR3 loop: CATRLTGGGTGELFF. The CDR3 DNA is TGTGCCACCAGATTGACAGGGGGAGGGACCGGGGAGCTGTTTTTT.

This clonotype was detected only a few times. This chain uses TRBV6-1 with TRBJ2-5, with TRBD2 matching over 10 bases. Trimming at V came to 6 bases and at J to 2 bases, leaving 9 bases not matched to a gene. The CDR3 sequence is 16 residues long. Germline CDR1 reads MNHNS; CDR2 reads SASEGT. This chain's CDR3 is CASSLSGRRSQETQYF. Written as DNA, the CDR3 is TGTGCCAGCAGCCTTAGCGGGAGGAGGTCACAAGAGACCCAGTACTTC.

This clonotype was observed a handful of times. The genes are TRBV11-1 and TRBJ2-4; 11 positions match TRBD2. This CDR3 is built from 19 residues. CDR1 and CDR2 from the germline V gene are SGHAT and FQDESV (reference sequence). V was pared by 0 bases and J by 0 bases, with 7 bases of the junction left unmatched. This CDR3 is CASSLAGTSGAGAKNIQYF. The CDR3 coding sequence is TGTGCCAGCAGCTTAGCCGGGACTAGCGGCGCAGGAGCCAAAAACATTCAGTACTTC.

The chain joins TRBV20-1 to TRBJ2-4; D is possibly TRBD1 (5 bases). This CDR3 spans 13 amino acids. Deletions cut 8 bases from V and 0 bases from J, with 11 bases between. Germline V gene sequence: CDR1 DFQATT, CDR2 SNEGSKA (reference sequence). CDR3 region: CSYRGLAKNIQYF. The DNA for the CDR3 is TGCAGTTATAGGGGATTAGCCAAAAACATTCAGTACTTC.

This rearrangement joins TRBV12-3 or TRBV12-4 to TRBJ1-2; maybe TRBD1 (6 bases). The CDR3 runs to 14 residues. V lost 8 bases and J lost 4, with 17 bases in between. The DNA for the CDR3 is TGTGCCAGCGTGCGGGGGGCGCGAGGCTATGGCTACACCTTC. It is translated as CASVRGARGYGYTF.

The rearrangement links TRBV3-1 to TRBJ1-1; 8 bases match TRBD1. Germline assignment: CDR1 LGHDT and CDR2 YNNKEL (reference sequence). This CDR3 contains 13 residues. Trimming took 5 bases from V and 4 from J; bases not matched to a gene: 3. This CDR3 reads CASSKTGVTEAFF. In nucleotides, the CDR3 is TGTGCCAGCAGCAAGACAGGGGTCACTGAAGCTTTCTTT.

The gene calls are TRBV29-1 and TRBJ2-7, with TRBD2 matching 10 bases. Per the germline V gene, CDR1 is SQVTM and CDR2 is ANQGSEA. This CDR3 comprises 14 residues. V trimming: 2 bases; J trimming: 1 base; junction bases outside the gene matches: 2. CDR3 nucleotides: TGCAGCGTTGAAACTAGCGGGACATCCTACGAGCAGTACTTC. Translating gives CSVETSGTSYEQYF.

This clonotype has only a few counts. This chain's CDR3 is CASTPGGAIKNTQYF. The CDR3 DNA reads as TGTGCCAGCACCCCCGGGGGGGCGATAAAAAATACGCAGTATTTT. The chain links TRBV12-3 or TRBV12-4 to TRBJ2-3, with 8 bases aligning to TRBD2. The CDR3 loop spans 15 amino acids. V lost 7 bases and J lost 7; bases outside the gene matches: 13.